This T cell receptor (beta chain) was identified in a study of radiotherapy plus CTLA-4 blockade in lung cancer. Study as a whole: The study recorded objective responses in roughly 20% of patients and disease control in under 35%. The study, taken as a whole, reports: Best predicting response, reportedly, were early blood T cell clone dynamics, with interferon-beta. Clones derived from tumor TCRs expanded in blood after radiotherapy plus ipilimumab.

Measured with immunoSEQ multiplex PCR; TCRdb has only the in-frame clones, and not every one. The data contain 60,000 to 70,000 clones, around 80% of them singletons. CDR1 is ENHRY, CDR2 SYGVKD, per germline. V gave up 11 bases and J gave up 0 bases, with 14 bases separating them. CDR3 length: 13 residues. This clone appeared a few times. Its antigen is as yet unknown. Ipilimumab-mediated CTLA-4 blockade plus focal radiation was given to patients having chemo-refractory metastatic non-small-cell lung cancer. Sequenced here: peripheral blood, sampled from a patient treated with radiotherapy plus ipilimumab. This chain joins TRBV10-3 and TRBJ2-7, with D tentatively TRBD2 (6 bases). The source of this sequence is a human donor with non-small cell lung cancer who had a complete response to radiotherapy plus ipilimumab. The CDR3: CASRGSLSYEQYV. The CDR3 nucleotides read TGTGCCTCCCGGGGGTCGCTCTCCTACGAGCAGTACGTC.